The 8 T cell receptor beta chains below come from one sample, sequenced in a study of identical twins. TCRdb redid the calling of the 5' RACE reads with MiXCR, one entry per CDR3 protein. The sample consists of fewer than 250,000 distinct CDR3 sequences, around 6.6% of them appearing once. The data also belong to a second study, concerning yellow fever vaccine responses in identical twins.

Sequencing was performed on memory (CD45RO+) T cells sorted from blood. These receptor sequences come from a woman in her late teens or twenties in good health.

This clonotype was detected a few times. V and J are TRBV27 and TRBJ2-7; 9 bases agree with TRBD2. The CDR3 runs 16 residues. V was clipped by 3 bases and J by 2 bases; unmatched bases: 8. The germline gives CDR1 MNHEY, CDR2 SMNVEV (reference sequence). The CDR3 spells CASSFIGASGAYEQYF. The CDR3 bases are TGTGCCAGCAGTTTTATCGGGGCTAGCGGGGCCTACGAGCAGTACTTC.

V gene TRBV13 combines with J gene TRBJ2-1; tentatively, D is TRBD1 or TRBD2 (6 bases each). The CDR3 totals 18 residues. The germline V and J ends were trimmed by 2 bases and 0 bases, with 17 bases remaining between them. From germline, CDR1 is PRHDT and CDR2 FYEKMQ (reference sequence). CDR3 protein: CASSLFRGAHSSYNEQFF. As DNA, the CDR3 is TGTGCCAGCAGCTTATTTAGGGGGGCTCACAGCTCCTACAATGAGCAGTTCTTC.

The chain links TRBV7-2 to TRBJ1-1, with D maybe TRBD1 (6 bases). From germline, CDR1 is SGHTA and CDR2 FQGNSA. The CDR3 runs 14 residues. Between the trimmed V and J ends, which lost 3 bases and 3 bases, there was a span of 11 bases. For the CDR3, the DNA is TGTGCCAGCAGCTTCCAGGGGTCGTACACTGAAGCTTTCTTT. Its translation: CASSFQGSYTEAFF. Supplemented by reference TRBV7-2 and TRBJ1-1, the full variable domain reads GAGVSQSPSNKVTEKGKDVELRCDPISGHTALYWYRQSLGQGLEFLIYFQGNSAPDKSGLPSDRFSAERTGGSVSTLTIQRTQQEDSAVYLCASSFQGSYTEAFFGQGTRLTVV.

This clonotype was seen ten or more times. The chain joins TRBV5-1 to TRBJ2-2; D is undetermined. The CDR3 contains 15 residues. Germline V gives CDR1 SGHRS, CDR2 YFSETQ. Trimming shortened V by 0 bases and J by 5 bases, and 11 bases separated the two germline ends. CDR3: CASSLGSQGTGELFF. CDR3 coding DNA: TGCGCCAGCAGCTTGGGGTCCCAAGGGACCGGGGAGCTGTTTTTT.

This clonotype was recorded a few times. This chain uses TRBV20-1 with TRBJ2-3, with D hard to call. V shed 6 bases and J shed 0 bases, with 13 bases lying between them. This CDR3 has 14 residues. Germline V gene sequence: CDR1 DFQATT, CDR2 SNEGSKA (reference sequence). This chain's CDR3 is CSAQTHPSTDTQYF. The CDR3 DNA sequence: TGCAGTGCACAGACCCATCCCAGCACAGATACGCAGTATTTT.

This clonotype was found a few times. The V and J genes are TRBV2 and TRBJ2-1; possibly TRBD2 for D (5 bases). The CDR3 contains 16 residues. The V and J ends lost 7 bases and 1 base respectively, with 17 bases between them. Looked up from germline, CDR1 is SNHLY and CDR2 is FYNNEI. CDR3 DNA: TGTGCCAGCACCCCATTAGGAGCGGTGTCCTACAATGAGCAGTTCTTC. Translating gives CASTPLGAVSYNEQFF.

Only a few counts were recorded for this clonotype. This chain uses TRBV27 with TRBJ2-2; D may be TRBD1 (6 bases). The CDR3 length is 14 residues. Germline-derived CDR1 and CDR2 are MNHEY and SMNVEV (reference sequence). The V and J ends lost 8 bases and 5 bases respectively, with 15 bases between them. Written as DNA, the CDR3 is TGTGCCAGCCGCCCAGGGGCAGGGACCGGGGAGCTGTTTTTT. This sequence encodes CASRPGAGTGELFF.

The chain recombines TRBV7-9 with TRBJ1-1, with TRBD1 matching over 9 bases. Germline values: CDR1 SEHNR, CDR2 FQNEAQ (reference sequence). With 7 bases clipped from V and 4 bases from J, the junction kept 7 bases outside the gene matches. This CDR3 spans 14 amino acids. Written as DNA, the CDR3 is TGTGCCAGCATCGGGATGGGACAGGGCACTGAAGCTTTCTTT. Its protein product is CASIGMGQGTEAFF.